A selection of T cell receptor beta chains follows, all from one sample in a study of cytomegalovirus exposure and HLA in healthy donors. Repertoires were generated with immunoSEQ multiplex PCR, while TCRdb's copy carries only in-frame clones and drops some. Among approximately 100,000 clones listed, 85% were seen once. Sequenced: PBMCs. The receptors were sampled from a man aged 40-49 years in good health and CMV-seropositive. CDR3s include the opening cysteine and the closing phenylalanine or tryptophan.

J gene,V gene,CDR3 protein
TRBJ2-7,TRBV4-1,CASSHPIGAEQYF
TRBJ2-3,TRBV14,CASSGTERGAPDTQYF
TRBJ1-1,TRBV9,CASSGGGVGTEAFF
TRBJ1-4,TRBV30,CAWSPPGGQANEKLFF
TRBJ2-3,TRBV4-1,CASSHASPNTDTQYF
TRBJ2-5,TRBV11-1,CASSSLAALKETQYF
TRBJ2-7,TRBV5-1,CASSRPDRDEGEQYF
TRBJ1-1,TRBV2,CASSDRGFGNTEAFF
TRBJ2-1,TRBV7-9,CASTFRTSGSRDEQFF
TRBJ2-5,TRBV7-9,CASSFPRQGAKETQYF
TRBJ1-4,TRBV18,CASSPDNYEKLFF
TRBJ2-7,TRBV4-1,CASSPRGGSYEQYF
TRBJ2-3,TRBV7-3,CASSPPGTDTQYF
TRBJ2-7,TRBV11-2,CASSLSVQGSSYEQYF
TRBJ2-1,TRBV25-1,CASTPVGPYNEQFF
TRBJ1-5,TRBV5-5,CASSLSPGTERQPQHF